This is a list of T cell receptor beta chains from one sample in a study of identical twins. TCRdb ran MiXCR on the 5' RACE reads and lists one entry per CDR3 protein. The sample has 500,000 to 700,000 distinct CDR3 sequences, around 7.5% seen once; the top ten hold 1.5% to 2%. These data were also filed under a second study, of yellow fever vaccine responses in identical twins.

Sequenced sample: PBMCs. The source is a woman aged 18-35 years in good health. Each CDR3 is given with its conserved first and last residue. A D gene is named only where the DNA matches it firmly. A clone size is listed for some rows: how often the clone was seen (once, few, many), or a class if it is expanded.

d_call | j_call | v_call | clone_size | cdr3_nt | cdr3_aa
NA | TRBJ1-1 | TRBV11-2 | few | TGTGCCAGCACCCGAGAGAGGGTTGGGAACACTGAAGCTTTCTTT | CASTRERVGNTEAFF
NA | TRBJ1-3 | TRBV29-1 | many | TGCAGCGTTGTTAAGGGGTCTGGAAACACCATATATTTT | CSVVKGSGNTIYF
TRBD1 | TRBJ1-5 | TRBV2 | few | TGTGCCAGCAGTGTCGGACAGGGGCGGCAGCCCCAGCATTTT | CASSVGQGRQPQHF
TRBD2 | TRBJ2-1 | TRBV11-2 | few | TGTGCCAGCAGCACGCCCGGGACTAGCGGGACCCATGAGCAGTTCTTC | CASSTPGTSGTHEQFF
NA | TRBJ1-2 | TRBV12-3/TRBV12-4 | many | TGTGCCAGCAGCCCGTGGACAAGTCCTAGCTTATATGGCTACACCTTC | CASSPWTSPSLYGYTF
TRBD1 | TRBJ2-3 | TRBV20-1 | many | TGCAGTGCAGGACAGGACACAGATACGCAGTATTTT | CSAGQDTDTQYF
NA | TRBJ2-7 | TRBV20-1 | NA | TGCAGTGCTAGAGAGGGGGCGAGGAACGAGCAGTACTTC | CSAREGARNEQYF
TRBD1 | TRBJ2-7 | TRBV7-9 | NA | TGTGCCAGCAGCGAAGTCGGACAGGGGTACAACGAGCAGTACTTC | CASSEVGQGYNEQYF
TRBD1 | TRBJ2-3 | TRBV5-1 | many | TGTGCCAGCAGTTCAGGACAGGGCACAGATACGCAGTATTTT | CASSSGQGTDTQYF
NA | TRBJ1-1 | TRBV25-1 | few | TGTGCCAGCACCCATGGGACGAGCACTACCACTGAAGCTTTCTTT | CASTHGTSTTTEAFF
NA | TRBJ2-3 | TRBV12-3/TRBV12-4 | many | TGTGCCAGCAGTTTAAGGGGCCTAGGAGATACGCAGTATTTT | CASSLRGLGDTQYF
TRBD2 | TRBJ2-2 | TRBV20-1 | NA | TGCAGTGCTAGGGTGGGAGGGTTAAGCACCGGGGAGCTGTTTTTT | CSARVGGLSTGELFF
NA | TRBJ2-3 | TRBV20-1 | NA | TGCAGTGCTAGAGTATTCCCAGATACGCAGTATTTT | CSARVFPDTQYF
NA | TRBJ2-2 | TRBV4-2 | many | TGTGCCAGCAGCCAGTCGCGGGCGCCATTCACCGGGGAGCTGTTTTTT | CASSQSRAPFTGELFF
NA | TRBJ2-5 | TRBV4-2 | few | TGTGCCAGCAGCCAAGGTGGGCAAGAGACCCAGTACTTC | CASSQGGQETQYF
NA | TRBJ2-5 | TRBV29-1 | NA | TGCAGCGTTGATGTGGCACTGGGAGCCCCGAGCCAGTACTTC | CSVDVALGAPSQYF